This TCR beta chain originates from a study of blood T cells in healthy people across ages (dated by TCRdb to the mid-2010s). Broadly, across the study: In model experiments, roughly one uniquely barcoded TCR beta cDNA molecule per two T cells was captured by template switching. To avoid experimental bias, donors of different ages were distributed randomly across sequencing lanes. For two donors (one aged 18 to 30 and one aged 80 or older), the study analyzed two additional independent replicas of 1 million unique cDNA reads from the same blood draw. To track age-related changes in TCR beta repertoire diversity, the study relied on deep sequencing normalized with unique cDNA molecular identifiers. The donors were divided into four age groups: young (average roughly 17 years), middle-aged (about 41), aged (approximately 62) and long-lived (approximately 74). Paper-wide results and their limitations: Compared with the aged group, more naive CD4+ T cells, fewer expanded clones and increased TCR diversity were shown by the long-lived group, suggesting age selection. Conclusive comparison of naive and antigen-experienced compartments was prevented by the profiling of bulk unsorted PBMCs. Estimates of total diversity based on one million sequenced T cells were regarded as lower bounds and as underestimates. The CMV infection status of donors was not known, potentially confounding age-related changes in expanded clonotypes. As age increased, observed TCR beta diversity per million T cells dropped in a roughly linear way, and a significant reduction was already evident by age 40. Observed TCR beta diversity correlated strongly with the percentage of naive T cells measured by flow cytometry.

Libraries were prepared through 5' RACE. This sample was sequenced with an Illumina HiSeq 2500. A second PCR of about 6 to 11 cycles was run with a J-beta primer mix and a sample-barcoded 5' primer. A unique molecular identifier was introduced onto each TCR beta cDNA molecule by a template-switch 5' adaptor carrying 12 random nucleotides. At least 2.5 million CDR3-containing paired-end reads were obtained from each sample. First-strand cDNA was synthesized from all RNA with the Mint cDNA synthesis kit, primed by a TRBC-specific oligonucleotide. All cDNA was treated with uracil-DNA glycosylase and then went through a first 18-cycle PCR with the universal primers M1SS and BC2_uni_R. The study's own analysis went as follows. Each sample was normalized by randomly selecting 1 million high-quality reads, each carrying a distinct molecular identifier. Reads sharing molecular identifiers were discarded rather than binned into consensus sequences. CDR3 identification, clonotype clustering and error correction used MiTCR with a Q25 quality threshold and the strictest error-elimination algorithm. A nonparametric unseen species model using Euler transformation provided a lower-bound estimate of total TCR beta diversity. TCRdb ran its own pipeline on the public reads, namely fastp trimming at Q25 and MiXCR clone calling, and kept in-frame beta chains. Each entry is one CDR3 protein sequence, shown with its most common DNA and genes. These V and J calls originate from TCRdb's pipeline instead of the authors' own analysis. The sample data list 790,000 or so distinct CDR3 sequences, and about 42% of these were observed just once. The ten largest clones represent 15% to 20% of the sample.

In this sample, this clonotype turned up a few times. It has no known antigen specificity. Base qualities are not at hand, and no much larger clone is one base apart. CDR1 and CDR2 (MNHEY, SMNVEV) derive from the germline V gene (reference sequence). Germline trimming amounts to 8 bases on V and 9 bases on J, with 13 as the count of junction bases outside the gene matches. Spanning cysteine to phenylalanine, the CDR3 consists of 15 amino acids. Only CDR3 DNA remains: 45 bases, in frame from the first base. Systemically healthy Caucasian individuals from Russia, some 36 in total and aged about 6 to 100 years, were included as donors. Ten milliliters of peripheral blood were drawn from each donor into EDTA-treated Vacutainer tubes. Ficoll-Paque density-gradient centrifugation was used to isolate PBMCs, with at least 6 million per sample. Total RNA, at least 6 micrograms per sample, was extracted from PBMCs with Trizol reagent. For every donor, an aliquot of PBMCs went through flow cytometry to measure the percentages of naive CD45RAhigh/CD27high T cells.

The V and J genes are TRBV27 and TRBJ1-6, with 7 bases aligning to TRBD1. This TCR came from a man older than 75 in good health. The sequenced sample was blood. The nucleotide sequence reads as follows: TGTGCCAGCCGCCTTACAGGGGCCGAGAGTTCACCCCTCCACTTT. This encodes CASRLTGAESSPLHF.